This is a list of T cell receptor beta chains from one sample in a study of blood T cell repertoires in COVID-19. Profiled with immunoSEQ multiplex PCR; TCRdb holds only in-frame clones, not every one. The sample has over 400,000 clones; roughly 85% are singletons. The sequencing sample was made of peripheral blood. The source of these receptors is a woman aged 25 to 39 with active or convalescent COVID-19. CDR3s include the opening cysteine and the closing phenylalanine or tryptophan. D genes are given only for firm matches. Not all rows give a size; the values are once, few, many and, for expanded clones, a class.

len | j_gene | v_gene | d_gene | abundance | CDR3nt | CDR3aa
15 | TRBJ1-6 | TRBV6-5 | - | - | TGTGCCAGCAGAACAACGCGGGGGAAGGGTTCACCCCTCCACTTT | CASRTTRGKGSPLHF
18 | TRBJ2-1 | TRBV4-1 | TRBD2 | - | TGCGCCAGCAGCCAAGTAGGAAGAGAGACTAGCGGGGTCGATGAGCAGTTCTTC | CASSQVGRETSGVDEQFF
15 | TRBJ1-5 | TRBV29-1 | - | - | TGCAGCGTTGTTTCGGATGGAGGGGTAGATCAGCCCCAGCATTTT | CSVVSDGGVDQPQHF
16 | TRBJ2-7 | TRBV6-2/TRBV6-3 | TRBD2 | - | TGTGCCAGCAGTAACCTAGGAGAGCGGGGCTCCTACGAGCAGTACTTC | CASSNLGERGSYEQYF
15 | TRBJ2-5 | TRBV4-2 | - | - | TGTGCCAGCAGCCAGACGACTAGTTACCAAGAGACCCAGTACTTC | CASSQTTSYQETQYF
14 | TRBJ1-5 | TRBV4-1 | TRBD1 | few | TGCGCCAGCAGCCAAGGACAGGGGTTGCAGCCCCAGCATTTT | CASSQGQGLQPQHF
12 | TRBJ2-7 | TRBV4-1 | - | - | TGCGCCAGCAGCCAGGATCCGGAGGAGCAGTACTTC | CASSQDPEEQYF
14 | TRBJ2-3 | TRBV5-4 | - | once | TGTGCCAGCAGACCCGGGACTAGCACAGATACGCAGTATTTT | CASRPGTSTDTQYF
17 | TRBJ1-5 | TRBV3-1/TRBV3-2 | - | - | TGTGCCAGCAGCCCAACCACCCCAACAGATAGCAATCAGCCCCAGCATTTT | CASSPTTPTDSNQPQHF
19 | TRBJ1-3 | TRBV5-1 | - | few | TGCGCCAGCAGCTTGGTCGGCAGGGGCGCACCGATAAATGGAAACACCATATATTTT | CASSLVGRGAPINGNTIYF
11 | TRBJ2-7 | TRBV3-1/TRBV3-2 | - | - | TGTGCCAGCAGCCAACTTTTCCAGCAGTACTTC | CASSQLFQQYF
14 | TRBJ1-1 | TRBV7-2 | - | - | TGTGCCAGCAGCCCTCTCGGGGGGGGGACTGAAGCTTTCTTT | CASSPLGGGTEAFF
14 | TRBJ2-5 | TRBV18 | TRBD1 | - | TGTGCCAGCTCACCCTTTACAGGGGAGGAGACCCAGTACTTC | CASSPFTGEETQYF
13 | TRBJ1-1 | TRBV18 | TRBD1 | - | TGTGCCAGCTCACCTCCGGGACAGGGCCTAGCTTTCTTT | CASSPPGQGLAFF
13 | TRBJ1-5 | TRBV6-5 | - | - | TGTGCCAGCAAGGGGGGGGTAAGTCAGCCCCAGCATTTT | CASKGGVSQPQHF
14 | TRBJ1-1 | TRBV4-1 | TRBD1 | once | TGCGCCAGCAGCCAAACCGGGACAGGTTTGAAAGCTTTCTTT | CASSQTGTGLKAFF
14 | TRBJ1-5 | TRBV5-6 | - | - | TGTGCCAGCAGCTTCGGCCAGGGGAATCAGCCCCAGCATTTT | CASSFGQGNQPQHF
18 | TRBJ2-5 | TRBV3-1/TRBV3-2 | TRBD2 | - | TGTGCCAGCAGCCAAGACGGGCTAGCGGGAGCGGTGAGGGAGACCCAGTACTTC | CASSQDGLAGAVRETQYF
16 | TRBJ2-2 | TRBV29-1 | TRBD1 | - | TGCAGCGTCTGGGCCGGGACAGGGGGTTTTACCGGGGAGCTGTTTTTT | CSVWAGTGGFTGELFF
16 | TRBJ2-7 | TRBV5-1 | TRBD2 | - | TGCGCCAGCAGCTTGGAGACTAGCTCTCTCGGCTACGAGCAGTACTTC | CASSLETSSLGYEQYF
13 | TRBJ2-1 | TRBV10-3 | - | - | TGTGCCACGAAGGTGGACACTCGCAATGAGCAGTTCTTC | CATKVDTRNEQFF
13 | TRBJ2-7 | TRBV29-1 | - | - | TGCAGCGTTGTGTTTTCAGGGGACTACGAGCAGTACTTC | CSVVFSGDYEQYF
17 | TRBJ2-2 | TRBV5-4 | - | - | TGTGCCAGCAGCCCGAGACAGACAGGGACGGGGGCCGGGGAGCTGTTTTTT | CASSPRQTGTGAGELFF
12 | TRBJ2-3 | TRBV11-2 | - | once | TGTGCCAGCGGGCGTTATGCAGATACGCAGTATTTT | CASGRYADTQYF
15 | TRBJ1-1 | TRBV4-2 | - | - | TGTGCCAGCAGCCAAGAGACAGCCTGGGACACTGAAGCTTTCTTT | CASSQETAWDTEAFF
15 | TRBJ2-1 | TRBV27 | TRBD2 | - | TGTGCCAGCAGTTTCATCCTAGCGGGAGCTTATGAGCAGTTCTTC | CASSFILAGAYEQFF
14 | TRBJ2-7 | TRBV7-9 | - | - | TGTGCCAGCAGCTCCGGGACTCCAGCCTACGAGCAGTACTTC | CASSSGTPAYEQYF
16 | TRBJ2-6 | TRBV5-1 | TRBD1 | - | TGCGCCAGCAGCCCGACAGGGGGCTCCGGGGCCAACGTCCTGACTTTC | CASSPTGGSGANVLTF
16 | TRBJ2-7 | TRBV5-1 | - | - | TGCGCCAGCAGTCCCGATGAGACGGGACACCTCTACGAGCAGTACTTC | CASSPDETGHLYEQYF
12 | TRBJ2-7 | TRBV18 | - | - | TGTGCCAGCTCACCACCGGGCAACGAGCAGTACTTC | CASSPPGNEQYF
14 | TRBJ2-7 | TRBV2 | - | - | TGTGCCAGCAGGGTTTCTGCGGGCTCCTACGAGCAGTACTTC | CASRVSAGSYEQYF
15 | TRBJ1-1 | TRBV6-6 | - | - | TGTGCCAGCAGCTTCTCGGACAGCTTGAACACTGAAGCTTTCTTT | CASSFSDSLNTEAFF
14 | TRBJ2-7 | TRBV5-1 | - | - | TGCGCCAGCAGCAAAACTACGCCACCCTACGAGCAGTACTTC | CASSKTTPPYEQYF
15 | TRBJ2-2 | TRBV6-5 | - | - | TGTGCCAGCAGTAATAGTCGGGGGATCGGGGGGGAGCTGTTTTTT | CASSNSRGIGGELFF
16 | TRBJ1-5 | TRBV19 | - | - | TGTGCCAGTAGTCTCGAGGGATCAGGTCGCAATCAGCCCCAGCATTTT | CASSLEGSGRNQPQHF
13 | TRBJ1-4 | TRBV9 | - | - | TGTGCCAGCAGCTCACTACCATGGGAAAAACTGTTTTTT | CASSSLPWEKLFF
14 | TRBJ1-1 | TRBV7-9 | - | few | TGTGCCAGCAGCGCCGAGGATAGCGACACTGAAGCTTTCTTT | CASSAEDSDTEAFF
17 | TRBJ2-5 | TRBV29-1 | TRBD2 | - | TGCAGCGTGATCGTAGCGGGGCGGGAGGGAAACCAAGAGACCCAGTACTTC | CSVIVAGREGNQETQYF
14 | TRBJ2-2 | TRBV27 | TRBD2 | - | TGTGCCAGCAGTTTATTAGCGGGAGCCGGGGAGCTGTTTTTT | CASSLLAGAGELFF
14 | TRBJ2-7 | TRBV5-1 | - | - | TGCGCCAGCAGCACCGGGACTCCAGCCGGCGAGCAGTACTTC | CASSTGTPAGEQYF
18 | TRBJ2-1 | TRBV4-2 | - | - | TGTGCCAGCAGCCAAGAGGGTAGCGTCGGTTTTTCCTACAATGAGCAGTTCTTC | CASSQEGSVGFSYNEQFF
15 | TRBJ1-2 | TRBV4-1 | TRBD1 | once | TGCGCCAGCAGCCTCCGGGACAGGGGAATCTATGGCTACACCTTC | CASSLRDRGIYGYTF
16 | TRBJ2-3 | TRBV13 | TRBD2 | - | TGTGCCAGCAGCTCCCACCCTAGCGGGGGGGGAGATACGCAGTATTTT | CASSSHPSGGGDTQYF
16 | TRBJ2-3 | TRBV10-3 | - | - | TGTGCCATCAGTGACAGGGCCCCCGGTACCACAGATACGCAGTATTTT | CAISDRAPGTTDTQYF
15 | TRBJ2-5 | TRBV18 | - | - | TGTGCCAGCTCACCCCCGCGGGATGGACTAGAGACCCAGTACTTC | CASSPPRDGLETQYF